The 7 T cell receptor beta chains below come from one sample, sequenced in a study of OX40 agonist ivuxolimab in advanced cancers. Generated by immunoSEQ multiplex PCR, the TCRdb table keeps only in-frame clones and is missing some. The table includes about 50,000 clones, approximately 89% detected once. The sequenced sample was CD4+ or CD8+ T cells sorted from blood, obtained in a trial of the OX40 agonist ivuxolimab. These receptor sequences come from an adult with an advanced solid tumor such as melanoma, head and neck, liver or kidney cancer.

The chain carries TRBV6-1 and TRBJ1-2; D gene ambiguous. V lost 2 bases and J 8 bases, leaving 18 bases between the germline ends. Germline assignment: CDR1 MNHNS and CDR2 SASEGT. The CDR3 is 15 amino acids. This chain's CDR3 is CASSERALNYLGYTF. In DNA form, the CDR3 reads TGTGCCAGCAGTGAAAGGGCCCTTAACTATTTGGGCTACACCTTC.

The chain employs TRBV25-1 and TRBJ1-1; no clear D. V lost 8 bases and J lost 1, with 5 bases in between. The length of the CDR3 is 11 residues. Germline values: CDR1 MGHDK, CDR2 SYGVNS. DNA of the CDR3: TGTGCCAGCGTGTCGAACACTGAAGCTTTCTTT. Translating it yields CASVSNTEAFF.

The CDR3 DNA is TGTGCCAGCAGCCTCACGAGGTCCACTGAAGCTTTCTTT. Protein: CASSLTRSTEAFF. V gene TRBV5-6 combines with J gene TRBJ1-1; no firm D call. This CDR3 region has 13 residues. Between the trimmed V and J ends, which lost 4 bases and 4 bases, there was a span of 11 bases. CDR1 and CDR2 (germline): SGHDT, YYEEEE.

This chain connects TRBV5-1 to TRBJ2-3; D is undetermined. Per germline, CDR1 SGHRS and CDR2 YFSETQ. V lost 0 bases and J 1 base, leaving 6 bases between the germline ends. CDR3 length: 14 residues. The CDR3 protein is CASSLDFGTDTQYF. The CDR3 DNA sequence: TGCGCCAGCAGCTTGGACTTCGGCACAGATACGCAGTATTTT.

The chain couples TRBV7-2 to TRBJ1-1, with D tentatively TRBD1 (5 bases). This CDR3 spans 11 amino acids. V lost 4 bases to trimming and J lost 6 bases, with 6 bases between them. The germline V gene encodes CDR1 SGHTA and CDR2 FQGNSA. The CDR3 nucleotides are TGTGCCAGCAGCTGGGGGGCTGAAGCTTTCTTT. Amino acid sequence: CASSWGAEAFF. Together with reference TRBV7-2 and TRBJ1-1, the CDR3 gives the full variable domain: GAGVSQSPSNKVTEKGKDVELRCDPISGHTALYWYRQSLGQGLEFLIYFQGNSAPDKSGLPSDRFSAERTGGSVSTLTIQRTQQEDSAVYLCASSWGAEAFFGQGTRLTVV.

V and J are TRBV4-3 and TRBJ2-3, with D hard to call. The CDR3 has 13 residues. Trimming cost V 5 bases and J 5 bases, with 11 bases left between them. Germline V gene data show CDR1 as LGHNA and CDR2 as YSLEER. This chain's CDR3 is CASSVYPGDTQYF. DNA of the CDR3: TGCGCCAGCAGCGTATACCCTGGAGATACGCAGTATTTT.

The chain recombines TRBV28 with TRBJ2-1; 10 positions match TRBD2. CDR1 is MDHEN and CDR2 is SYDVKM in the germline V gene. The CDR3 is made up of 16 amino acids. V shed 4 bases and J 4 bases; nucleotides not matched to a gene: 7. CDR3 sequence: CASSCRTSGVYNEQFF. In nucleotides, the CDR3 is TGTGCCAGCAGTTGCCGGACTAGCGGAGTTTACAATGAGCAGTTCTTC.